The 3 T cell receptor beta chains in this list originate from one sample, sequenced in a study of memory CD4+ T cells and cytomegalovirus serostatus. The table came from immunoSEQ multiplex PCR; TCRdb's copy has only in-frame clones and leaves some out. The profile shows under 55,000 clones, around four fifths of them singletons. Single viable CD3+CD4+CD8-CD45RO+ cells were sorted as the memory CD4+ T cells. The sample consisted of memory CD4+ T cells from blood. The source of these receptors is an adult in good health and CMV-seropositive.

This chain joins TRBV4-2 and TRBJ1-1; D not resolved. V was cut by 4 bases and J by 5 bases, with 11 bases left in between. CDR3 length equals 13 residues. Germline CDR1 LGHNA, CDR2 YNFKEQ. The CDR3, as DNA: TGTGCCAGCAGCCGCGATGGTGGGACTGAAGCTTTCTTT. This translates into CASSRDGGTEAFF.

V and J are TRBV13 and TRBJ2-7; perhaps TRBD1 as D (7 bases). CDR1 PRHDT and CDR2 FYEKMQ come from the germline V gene (reference sequence). The CDR3 loop spans 14 amino acids. Trimming left V 3 bases short and J 2 bases short, with 11 bases between. CDR3 protein: CASSFRGETYEQYF. Here the CDR3 DNA reads TGTGCCAGCAGCTTCAGGGGGGAGACCTACGAGCAGTACTTC.

The rearrangement uses TRBV18 and TRBJ1-1, with 8 bases lining up with TRBD1. CDR1 KGHSH and CDR2 LQKENI come from the germline V gene. V lost 3 bases to trimming and J lost 10 bases; unmatched junction nucleotides: 4. The CDR3 has 12 amino acids. This CDR3 reads CASSPDRGRAFF. The CDR3 DNA reads TGTGCCAGCTCACCCGACAGGGGTAGAGCTTTCTTT.